The rows below give T cell receptor beta chains drawn from one sample of a study of T cell repertoires in cytomegalovirus infection. Their target antigens are unknown. Using its own MiXCR run on the reads, TCRdb lists one record per CDR3 protein. The repertoire includes around 800,000 distinct CDR3 sequences, over 25% of them detected once, and approximately 13% sits in the top ten. Sequencing was performed on cultured CD8+ T cells from PBMCs, taken from culture after CMV antigen stimulation. All receptors derive from a human donor in good health (CMV status not recorded). Some clones in this sample may be carry-over from other donors' samples. The CDR3 runs from the conserved cysteine through the conserved F or W. D genes are given only for firm matches. The size entry is marked missing in some rows and otherwise reads once, few, many or a size class.

cdr3_length,clone_size,j_call,d_call,v_call,cdr3_nt,cdr3_aa
16,few,TRBJ2-7,TRBD1,TRBV15,TGTGCCACCAGCGGCCGAGGGACAGGGGGGTCCTACGAGCAGTACTTC,CATSGRGTGGSYEQYF
15,-,TRBJ2-5,-,TRBV13,TGTGCCAGCAGCCTGGGTGGGGGGCGCCAAAGGACCCAGTACTTC,CASSLGGGRQRTQYF
15,few,TRBJ1-1,TRBD1,TRBV6-2/TRBV6-3,TGTGCCAGCCTAGAGACAGGGGGTTTGGGCACTGAAGCTTTCTTT,CASLETGGLGTEAFF
13,-,TRBJ1-1,TRBD1,TRBV27,TGTGCCAGCAGCCGGGGACAGGGAGCTGAAGCTTTCTTT,CASSRGQGAEAFF
15,-,TRBJ2-5,-,TRBV18,TGTGCCAGCTCACCAGGTTCAGGGACCCAAGAGACCCAGTACTTC,CASSPGSGTQETQYF
15,-,TRBJ2-7,-,TRBV10-3,TGTGCCATCAGTGACTGGGGTTCCTTCTCCTACGAGCAGTACTTC,CAISDWGSFSYEQYF
15,few,TRBJ2-1,-,TRBV19,TGTGCCAGTAGCATCTCCACCAGCTCCTACAATGAGCAGTTCTTC,CASSISTSSYNEQFF
15,-,TRBJ1-6,-,TRBV5-1,TGCGCCAGCAGCTTGAACGGGGGCAGTAATTCACCCCTCCACTTT,CASSLNGGSNSPLHF
15,-,TRBJ1-5,-,TRBV28,TGTGCCAGCAGTTTATATGCAGGGCAGGATCAGCCCCAGCATTTT,CASSLYAGQDQPQHF
13,-,TRBJ2-5,-,TRBV6-5,TGTGCCAGCAGTTCACAGGCGGGAGAGACCCAGTACTTC,CASSSQAGETQYF
15,-,TRBJ2-1,-,TRBV6-1,TGTGCCAGCCTGAACCGGGACTTGTCCTACAATGAGCAGTTCTTC,CASLNRDLSYNEQFF
16,few,TRBJ2-1,-,TRBV4-1,TGCGCCAGCGGGGGTGAGGGGGGGGGGCCGGGCAATGAGCAGTTCTTC,CASGGEGGGPGNEQFF
14,-,TRBJ2-1,-,TRBV27,TGTGCCAGCAGTTTAGTAAAGTCCTACAATGAGCAGTTCTTC,CASSLVKSYNEQFF
16,many,TRBJ2-7,TRBD1,TRBV7-9,TGTGCCAGCAGCTTCACCGGGACAGGGGGTTCCTACGAGCAGTACTTC,CASSFTGTGGSYEQYF
15,few,TRBJ2-1,-,TRBV5-6,TGTGCCAGCAGCCCCCCAGGATACCCCTACAATGAGCAGTTCTTC,CASSPPGYPYNEQFF
14,-,TRBJ2-7,TRBD1,TRBV7-6,TGTGCCAGCAGCCCAACGGACAGGTACCACGAGCAGTACTTC,CASSPTDRYHEQYF
17,few,TRBJ2-1,-,TRBV7-9,TGTGCCAGCAGCTCCCTTGCGACAGGGGACTATAGCGATGAGCAGTTCTTC,CASSSLATGDYSDEQFF
14,-,TRBJ2-6,-,TRBV29-1,TGCAGCGGAGAACACCGCTCTGGGGCCAACGTCCTGACTTTC,CSGEHRSGANVLTF
14,-,TRBJ1-2,-,TRBV7-9,TGTGCCAGCAGCTCGAGCCCTGCAAGCGAAGGCTACACCTTC,CASSSSPASEGYTF
17,once,TRBJ2-5,TRBD2,TRBV27,TGTGCCAGCAGTTTTGTGACTAGCGGGGGGGCACGAGAGACCCAGTACTTC,CASSFVTSGGARETQYF
15,-,TRBJ2-1,TRBD1,TRBV29-1,TGCAGCGTTGATGCTTTGGGACAGGTCTACAATGAGCAGTTCTTC,CSVDALGQVYNEQFF
13,few,TRBJ2-3,-,TRBV9,TGTGCCAGCAGCGTCAAGGGAGCAGATACGCAGTATTTT,CASSVKGADTQYF
14,-,TRBJ2-1,-,TRBV20-1,TGCAGTGCTAGAGATTGGGGGGAGTACAATGAGCAGTTCTTC,CSARDWGEYNEQFF
13,medium-sized,TRBJ2-3,-,TRBV7-8,TGTGCCAGCAGCTTAGGGAGCACAGATACGCAGTATTTT,CASSLGSTDTQYF
16,few,TRBJ2-1,TRBD1,TRBV19,TGTGCCAGTAGTACACGGACAGGGGGCTTCTACAATGAGCAGTTCTTC,CASSTRTGGFYNEQFF
11,few,TRBJ2-1,-,TRBV2,TGTGCCGTAATAATGAGGGGATCGCAGTTCTTC,CAVIMRGSQFF
15,many,TRBJ1-1,TRBD1,TRBV7-9,TGTGCCAGCAGCTTTAGGGGACAGTCCCTCGATGAAGCTTTCTTT,CASSFRGQSLDEAFF
15,few,TRBJ1-1,-,TRBV6-1,TGTGCCACCCAATATGTTACAGCACAAGCAGTTGAAGCTTTCTTT,CATQYVTAQAVEAFF
18,-,TRBJ2-3,TRBD2,TRBV6-6,TGTGCCAGCAGTGACCCCTCCATACTAGCGGGATTCACAGATACGCAGTATTTT,CASSDPSILAGFTDTQYF
14,few,TRBJ1-5,-,TRBV24-1,TGTGCCACCAGTGATTTGCGTGGGGGCCAGCCCCAGCATTTT,CATSDLRGGQPQHF
15,-,TRBJ1-2,TRBD1,TRBV12-3/TRBV12-4,TGTGCCAGCAGTCTTGCCGGGACAGGGATTCTGGGCTACACCTTC,CASSLAGTGILGYTF
14,few,TRBJ2-1,-,TRBV28,TGTGCCAGCAGGATAGACAGTTCCTACAATGAGCAGTTCTTC,CASRIDSSYNEQFF
15,-,TRBJ2-3,-,TRBV12-3/TRBV12-4,TGTGCCAGCAGTTTTAGGGAGAGGAGCACAGATACGCAGTATTTT,CASSFRERSTDTQYF
18,few,TRBJ1-5,-,TRBV6-2/TRBV6-3,TGTGCCAGCAGTCGCTCATTGACAGCATATTATAGCAATCAGCCCCAGCATTTT,CASSRSLTAYYSNQPQHF
15,-,TRBJ1-4,TRBD1,TRBV4-2,TGTGCCAGCAGCCAAACCGGGACAGGGGATGAAAAACTGTTTTTT,CASSQTGTGDEKLFF
18,-,TRBJ2-1,-,TRBV4-1,TGCGCCAGCAGCCAAGAGGGGCAGGGAGCGTTTCGGGGCAATGAGCAGTTCTTC,CASSQEGQGAFRGNEQFF
17,few,TRBJ2-2,-,TRBV7-6,TGTGCCAGCAGCCCCTCCCTTGGGGGGGGCAGGGCCGGGGAGCTGTTTTTT,CASSPSLGGGRAGELFF
15,few,TRBJ2-5,-,TRBV10-3,TGTGCCATCAGTGAAGGCAGGGAAGACGAAGAGACCCAGTACTTC,CAISEGREDEETQYF
18,-,TRBJ1-4,-,TRBV4-1,TGCGCCAGCAGCCAAGAAAAGTCCCCAACCTCCTCTAATGAAAAACTGTTTTTT,CASSQEKSPTSSNEKLFF
14,few,TRBJ1-5,-,TRBV19,TGTGCCAGTAGTATAGATCCTATAGCGCAGCCCCAGCATTTT,CASSIDPIAQPQHF
13,-,TRBJ2-1,TRBD2,TRBV7-1,TGTGCCAGCAGACGGACTAGAAGTAATGAGCAGTTCTTC,CASRRTRSNEQFF
17,many,TRBJ2-3,TRBD2,TRBV7-2,TGTGCCAGCAGCTCCGAGCGGGGGGGCCTGGTTACAGATACGCAGTATTTT,CASSSERGGLVTDTQYF
16,few,TRBJ2-7,-,TRBV6-8,TGTGCCAGCAGTTTCGTGGAGGGGGCCAAAGACTACGAGCAGTACTTC,CASSFVEGAKDYEQYF
16,few,TRBJ1-5,TRBD1,TRBV4-2,TGTGCCAGCAGCCCTAGAACATCAGGGGGGGCTCAGCCCCAGCATTTT,CASSPRTSGGAQPQHF
14,-,TRBJ2-1,-,TRBV4-3,TGCGCCAGCAGCCAAGATCGACAGCCGAATGAGCAGTTCTTC,CASSQDRQPNEQFF
16,few,TRBJ1-5,TRBD1,TRBV7-2,TGTGCCAGCAGCGCTTCGACAGGGGGCATCAATCAGCCCCAGCATTTT,CASSASTGGINQPQHF
14,-,TRBJ2-2,-,TRBV19,TGTGCCAGTAGTATGGGGCCCTACACCGGGGAGCTGTTTTTT,CASSMGPYTGELFF
14,few,TRBJ1-1,-,TRBV4-1,TGCGCCAGCAGCCTGCCGACAGCGACCACTGAAGCTTTCTTT,CASSLPTATTEAFF
13,few,TRBJ2-3,TRBD1,TRBV5-4,TGTGCCAGCAGCCCCCGGACAGGGACTACGCAGTATTTT,CASSPRTGTTQYF
16,-,TRBJ2-3,-,TRBV7-2,TGTGCCAGCAGCCTCCCTGCCGGGCCCTGGCCAGATACGCAGTATTTT,CASSLPAGPWPDTQYF
13,few,TRBJ2-7,TRBD2,TRBV27,TGTGCCAGCAGTTTATTAGGACTAGCGGAGCAGTACTTC,CASSLLGLAEQYF